A selection of T cell receptor beta chains follows, all from one sample in a study of identical twins. MiXCR was run by TCRdb on the 5' RACE reads, yielding one entry per CDR3 protein. The table lists about 920,000 distinct CDR3 sequences, approximately 13% of them singletons, with around 1.5% in the top ten. These same data were also listed under a study on yellow fever vaccine responses in identical twins.

Input material: PBMCs. Source of these receptors: a woman between 18 and 29 years old in good health. The CDR3 runs from the conserved cysteine through the conserved F or W. The D gene is left open where the match is weak. Only some rows state a clone size, as once, few, many or a class for expanded clones.

cdr3_aa | cdr3_nt | clone_size | j_call | cdr3_length | d_call | v_call
CASRIAGVDTQYF | TGTGCCAGCAGGATAGCGGGGGTGGATACGCAGTATTTT | few | TRBJ2-3 | 13 | TRBD2 | TRBV12-3/TRBV12-4
CASSKAGGGETQYF | TGTGCCAGCAGCAAAGCGGGGGGGGGAGAGACCCAGTACTTC | few | TRBJ2-5 | 14 | . | TRBV21-1
CASSQTKGVVAGVVVETQYF | TGCGCCAGCAGCCAGACAAAGGGGGTTGTGGCGGGAGTGGTAGTGGAGACGCAGTATTTT | few | TRBJ2-3 | 20 | . | TRBV4-1
CASIRLAGAKGPDTQYF | TGTGCCAGCATTCGACTAGCGGGGGCCAAGGGGCCAGATACGCAGTATTTT | . | TRBJ2-3 | 17 | TRBD2 | TRBV28
CASSQDMSSRAGELFF | TGCGCCAGCAGCCAAGATATGAGTAGCCGGGCCGGGGAGCTGTTTTTT | . | TRBJ2-2 | 16 | . | TRBV4-1
CASSLNFGTYEQYF | TGTGCCAGCAGTCTCAATTTCGGGACCTACGAGCAGTACTTC | . | TRBJ2-7 | 14 | . | TRBV12-3/TRBV12-4
CASSFWSALAKNIQYF | TGTGCCAGCAGCTTCTGGTCAGCATTAGCCAAAAACATTCAGTACTTC | few | TRBJ2-4 | 16 | . | TRBV7-2
CASSPDQVGTEAFF | TGTGCCAGCTCACCGGATCAGGTGGGGACTGAAGCTTTCTTT | . | TRBJ1-1 | 14 | . | TRBV18
CASSPGTSGRGDNEQFF | TGCGCCAGCAGCCCCGGGACTAGCGGGAGGGGTGACAATGAGCAGTTCTTC | few | TRBJ2-1 | 17 | TRBD2 | TRBV5-1
CASSGEGVGGYTF | TGTGCCAGCAGCGGGGAGGGTGTTGGAGGCTACACCTTC | few | TRBJ1-2 | 13 | . | TRBV9
CSGRWGGELFF | TGCAGCGGCCGTTGGGGCGGGGAGCTGTTTTTT | many | TRBJ2-2 | 11 | . | TRBV29-1
CSARERGGARETQYF | TGCAGTGCTAGGGAGAGGGGGGGGGCCCGGGAGACCCAGTACTTC | many | TRBJ2-5 | 15 | . | TRBV20-1
CASSLLAPLGQRSSYEQYF | TGCGCCAGCAGCCTCCTAGCACCCTTGGGACAGCGTTCCTCCTACGAGCAGTACTTC | few | TRBJ2-7 | 19 | TRBD1 | TRBV4-1
CAMGQTYNEQFF | TGTGCCATGGGACAAACCTACAATGAGCAGTTCTTC | few | TRBJ2-1 | 12 | . | TRBV10-3
CASSLGLKAAAFF | TGTGCCAGCAGTTTGGGTCTGAAAGCGGCAGCTTTCTTT | . | TRBJ1-1 | 13 | . | TRBV27
CASSLWGSASDTQYF | TGTGCCAGCAGTTTATGGGGGAGTGCGTCAGATACGCAGTATTTT | . | TRBJ2-3 | 15 | . | TRBV12-3/TRBV12-4
CSVEVPPGGTEAFF | TGCAGCGTTGAAGTTCCCCCGGGGGGCACTGAAGCTTTCTTT | . | TRBJ1-1 | 14 | . | TRBV29-1
CASSRRIPSLGSAPFQETQYF | TGTGCCAGCAGCCGTCGGATACCCAGTCTTGGCTCAGCTCCATTCCAAGAGACCCAGTACTTC | few | TRBJ2-5 | 21 | . | TRBV7-6
CASSSTGGLEQFF | TGTGCCAGCAGTTCGACAGGGGGCCTTGAGCAGTTCTTC | . | TRBJ2-1 | 13 | TRBD1 | TRBV27
CSASDSLSTDTQYF | TGCAGTGCTAGCGACTCCCTTAGCACAGATACGCAGTATTTT | few | TRBJ2-3 | 14 | . | TRBV20-1
CASSHHGGAGSGELFF | TGTGCCAGCAGCCACCACGGGGGGGCTGGGTCCGGGGAGCTGTTTTTT | few | TRBJ2-2 | 16 | TRBD2 | TRBV3-1
CASSQEEMGPGLLAGRRDEQFF | TGTGCCAGCAGCCAAGAGGAAATGGGACCCGGTTTACTAGCGGGGAGACGGGATGAGCAGTTCTTC | few | TRBJ2-1 | 22 | TRBD2 | TRBV14
CAIRRGDNSYEQYF | TGTGCCATCAGGAGGGGGGATAACTCCTACGAGCAGTACTTC | few | TRBJ2-7 | 14 | . | TRBV10-3
CAISSGQYSYEQYF | TGTGCCATCAGTTCGGGACAGTACTCCTACGAGCAGTACTTC | few | TRBJ2-7 | 14 | TRBD1 | TRBV10-3
CASSSWLAGGDEQFF | TGTGCCAGCAGCTCTTGGCTAGCGGGGGGGGATGAGCAGTTCTTC | few | TRBJ2-1 | 15 | TRBD2 | TRBV7-8
CASSFYRKTYNEQFF | TGTGCCAGCAGCTTTTACCGGAAGACCTACAATGAGCAGTTCTTC | . | TRBJ2-1 | 15 | . | TRBV7-2
CASSVGQGMNEQFF | TGTGCCAGCAGCGTCGGACAGGGTATGAATGAGCAGTTCTTC | . | TRBJ2-1 | 14 | TRBD1 | TRBV7-9
CASSTWGGDEKLFF | TGCGCCAGCAGTACCTGGGGCGGGGATGAAAAACTGTTTTTT | . | TRBJ1-4 | 14 | . | TRBV5-1
CASSRTTGLDEQFF | TGCGCCAGCAGCCGGACGACAGGGTTGGATGAGCAGTTCTTC | many | TRBJ2-1 | 14 | TRBD1 | TRBV5-1
CASSLAAGGAHEQFF | TGTGCCAGCAGCTTAGCTGCAGGGGGGGCCCATGAGCAGTTCTTC | few | TRBJ2-1 | 15 | . | TRBV7-8
CASSPRTLAGGGNEQFF | TGTGCCAGCAGCCCTCGTACTTTAGCGGGGGGCGGGAATGAGCAGTTCTTC | few | TRBJ2-1 | 17 | TRBD2 | TRBV28
CASSSLPSSGSYNEQFF | TGTGCCAGCAGCTCCCTACCCTCTAGCGGCTCCTACAATGAGCAGTTCTTC | many | TRBJ2-1 | 17 | TRBD2 | TRBV7-8
CASSATGAAKNIQYF | TGCGCCAGCAGCGCCACAGGGGCGGCCAAAAACATTCAGTACTTC | . | TRBJ2-4 | 15 | TRBD1 | TRBV5-1
CASSQGLAGAQFF | TGTGCCAGCAGTCAGGGACTAGCGGGCGCGCAGTTCTTC | few | TRBJ2-1 | 13 | TRBD2 | TRBV12-3/TRBV12-4
CASSYGTTLSGANVLTF | TGTGCCAGCAGTTATGGGACAACCCTCTCTGGGGCCAACGTCCTGACTTTC | few | TRBJ2-6 | 17 | . | TRBV6-5
CASSNRGYGYTF | TGTGCCAGCAGTAACAGGGGCTATGGCTACACCTTC | many | TRBJ1-2 | 12 | TRBD1 | TRBV6-5
CASSDSTSGIILYPYEQYF | TGTGCCAGCAGTGACAGTACTAGCGGGATCATCCTCTACCCTTACGAGCAGTACTTC | . | TRBJ2-7 | 19 | TRBD2 | TRBV12-3/TRBV12-4
CASSVETGQGTGELFF | TGCGCCAGCAGCGTTGAGACAGGGCAGGGCACCGGGGAGCTGTTTTTT | . | TRBJ2-2 | 16 | TRBD1 | TRBV5-1
CSARGRLAEGPDNEQFF | TGCAGTGCTAGGGGGAGACTAGCGGAGGGCCCGGACAATGAGCAGTTCTTC | . | TRBJ2-1 | 17 | TRBD2 | TRBV20-1
CASSPSGLGQPQHF | TGCGCCAGCAGCCCCTCAGGCCTGGGTCAGCCCCAGCATTTT | many | TRBJ1-5 | 14 | . | TRBV5-1
CASSSTTGNTIYF | TGTGCCAGCAGTTCCACGACTGGAAACACCATATATTTT | . | TRBJ1-3 | 13 | . | TRBV12-3/TRBV12-4
CASSQNLETAFF | TGTGCCAGCAGCCAAAACCTAGAAACGGCTTTCTTT | few | TRBJ1-1 | 12 | . | TRBV7-9
CASSHAGTTNTGELFF | TGTGCCAGCAGTCACGCCGGGACAACGAACACCGGGGAGCTGTTTTTT | few | TRBJ2-2 | 16 | . | TRBV7-8
CASSSEHRGRFGTQYF | TGTGCCAGCAGTTCGGAACACAGGGGGCGCTTCGGGACCCAGTACTTC | . | TRBJ2-5 | 16 | TRBD1 | TRBV28
CASSSLGQGDNEQFF | TGTGCCAGCAGCTCCCTAGGACAAGGGGACAATGAGCAGTTCTTC | . | TRBJ2-1 | 15 | . | TRBV7-6
CASSPQGGVVEKLFF | TGTGCCAGCAGCCCCCAGGGGGGAGTGGTTGAAAAACTGTTTTTT | few | TRBJ1-4 | 15 | TRBD1 | TRBV9
CSARDEDRRSVTEAFF | TGCAGTGCTAGAGATGAGGACAGGAGGAGCGTCACTGAAGCTTTCTTT | many | TRBJ1-1 | 16 | TRBD1 | TRBV20-1
CATNAGQGRSDTQYF | TGTGCCACCAACGCAGGGCAGGGGCGCTCGGATACGCAGTATTTT | . | TRBJ2-3 | 15 | . | TRBV28
CSARDEERSAKNIQYF | TGCAGTGCTAGAGATGAGGAGAGGTCGGCCAAAAACATTCAGTACTTC | . | TRBJ2-4 | 16 | . | TRBV20-1
CASRYPTGEVQETQYF | TGTGCCAGCAGATACCCCACAGGGGAGGTACAAGAGACCCAGTACTTC | . | TRBJ2-5 | 16 | . | TRBV6-2/TRBV6-3
CASRAGTSGRTATQYF | TGTGCCAGCAGAGCCGGGACTAGCGGGAGAACGGCGACCCAGTACTTC | few | TRBJ2-5 | 16 | TRBD2 | TRBV6-1
CASGTNQETQYF | TGTGCCAGCGGGACTAACCAAGAGACCCAGTACTTC | few | TRBJ2-5 | 12 | TRBD2 | TRBV2
CASSLLVVADTQYF | TGCGCCAGCAGCCTCTTAGTAGTCGCAGATACGCAGTATTTT | few | TRBJ2-3 | 14 | . | TRBV5-1
CASRFSGASYNEQFF | TGTGCCAGCAGGTTTAGCGGGGCCTCCTACAATGAGCAGTTCTTC | . | TRBJ2-1 | 15 | TRBD2 | TRBV5-6
CASSPRLDDTQYF | TGTGCCAGCAGTCCTCGTTTGGACGATACGCAGTATTTT | . | TRBJ2-3 | 13 | . | TRBV27
CASPPDRAFF | TGTGCCAGCCCCCCGGATAGAGCTTTCTTT | many | TRBJ1-1 | 10 | . | TRBV6-2/TRBV6-3
CASSLPSGLGHNEQFF | TGTGCCAGCAGCTTGCCCTCGGGACTAGGCCACAATGAGCAGTTCTTC | few | TRBJ2-1 | 16 | TRBD2 | TRBV5-6
CASSLSRPTDTQYF | TGTGCCAGTAGTTTGTCTCGACCCACAGATACGCAGTATTTT | . | TRBJ2-3 | 14 | . | TRBV19